One T cell receptor beta chain is described in this entry. Germline CDR1 and CDR2: KGHSH and LQKENI. Trimming at V came to 4 bases and at J to 1 base, leaving 3 bases not matched to a gene. The CDR3 totals 14 residues. The record originates from a study of blood T cell repertoires in COVID-19. Looking at the study overall: Both acute and convalescent COVID-19 samples were obtained from the United States, Italy and Spain.

Libraries were prepared by immunoSEQ multiplex PCR; TCRdb keeps only in-frame clonotypes and omits some of them. The sample shows some 300,000 clones, 88% of them seen only once. The chain couples TRBV18 to TRBJ2-7; 8 nucleotides align to TRBD1. This TCR was sampled from a woman under 40 who had recovered from COVID-19. Sequences were obtained from peripheral blood. The CDR3: CASSRTGRSYEQYF. The CDR3 nucleotides read TGTGCCAGCTCACGGACAGGGCGGTCCTACGAGCAGTACTTC.